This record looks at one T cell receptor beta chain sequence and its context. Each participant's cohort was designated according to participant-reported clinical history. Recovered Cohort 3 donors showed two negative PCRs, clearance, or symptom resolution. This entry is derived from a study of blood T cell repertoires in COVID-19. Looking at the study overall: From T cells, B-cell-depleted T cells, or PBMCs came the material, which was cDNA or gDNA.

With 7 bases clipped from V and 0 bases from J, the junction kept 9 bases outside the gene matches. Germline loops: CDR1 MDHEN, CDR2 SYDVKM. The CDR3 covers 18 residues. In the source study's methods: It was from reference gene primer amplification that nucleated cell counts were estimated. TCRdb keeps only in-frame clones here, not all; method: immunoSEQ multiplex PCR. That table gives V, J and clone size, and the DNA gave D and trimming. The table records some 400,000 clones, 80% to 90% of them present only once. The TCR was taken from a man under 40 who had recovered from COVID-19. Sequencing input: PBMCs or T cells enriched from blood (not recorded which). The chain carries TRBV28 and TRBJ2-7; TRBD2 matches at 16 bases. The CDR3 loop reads CASTLSGLAGGSSYEQYF. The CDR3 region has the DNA TGTGCCAGCACCCTCTCGGGACTAGCGGGAGGGAGCTCCTACGAGCAGTACTTC. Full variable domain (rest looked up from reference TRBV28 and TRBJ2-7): DVKVTQSSRYLVKRTGEKVFLECVQDMDHENMFWYRQDPGLGLRLIYFSYDVKMKEKGDIPEGYSVSREKKERFSLILESASTNQTSMYLCASTLSGLAGGSSYEQYFGPGTRLTVT.